Described below is a single TCR beta chain sequence and its context. Assay: immunoSEQ multiplex PCR; the TCRdb copy retains only in-frame clones and omits some. The table shows 100,000 to 130,000 clones, with 70% to 90% occurring only once. These data come from a study of T cell responses to AZD1222 COVID-19 vaccine. The source material was peripheral blood, sampled on day 0 of AZD1222 vaccination. The receptor was derived from an adult in good health.

CDR3 residues: CASSVRDYGNEQYF. CDR3 sequence (DNA): TGTGCCAGCAGCGTACGGGACTACGGCAACGAGCAGTACTTC. V usage is TRBV9 and J usage is TRBJ2-7; 7 nucleotides agree with TRBD2. V shed 1 base, J shed 5 bases, and the junction held 6 bases outside the gene matches. This CDR3 has 14 amino acids. Germline-derived CDR1 and CDR2 are SGDLS and YYNGEE.